Given below is one T cell receptor beta chain in context. Its antigen specificity is not known. A read error may be the cause here, since a much bigger clone is one base away. CDR1 and CDR2 are read off the germline V gene as ENHRY and SYGVKD. Including the terminal cysteine and phenylalanine, the CDR3 comprises 14 residues. Just the 42-base CDR3 DNA is kept, in frame starting at base 1. V and J lose 4 bases and 5 bases, and a span of 14 bases separates them. Patients with hyperthyroidism were aged 18 to 65 years, had been newly diagnosed, and had a disease duration of less than 2 months. Patients were excluded if they had other autoimmune diseases, uncontrolled infections, pregnancy or lactation. Diagnosis was based on clinical symptoms, serum thyroxine, TRAb, thyroid ultrasound and orbital computed tomography. Total RNA was extracted with Trizol reagent and quality-checked on an Agilent 2100 Bioanalyzer.

TCR beta CDR3 regions were amplified from RNA transcripts for repertoire sequencing. The first round was an RT-PCR using HTBI primers with the Qiagen OneStep RT-PCR kit, and this first round was followed by a second-round multiplex PCR, then size selection and purification. The libraries underwent paired-end sequencing with 100 bp reads on an Illumina HiSeq2000. As for the authors' bioinformatics: SOAPnuke was used to process the reads, removing any read that contained adapters or uncalled bases, had a mean Phred below 15, or lacked an exact match to the constant primer or identifier. COPE v1.2.5 was used to merge the high-quality paired reads. Each unique nucleotide sequence was defined as a clonotype, and clonotypes were aligned to IMGT TRB V, D and J references with MiTCR v1.1. The analysis was limited to V-J combinations with a frequency above 0.0001, which together covered over 99% of the repertoires. For each V-J combination, a TCR clonal expansion and chaos score was defined as F50 clonal expansion divided by the chaos observed in the TCRdist matrix. Welch's t-statistics and random forest were used to narrow the features down to over ten V-J combinations, which were then fed into a naive Bayes classifier. The similarity between thyroid and blood repertoires was quantified using the Morisita-Horn index. TCRdb reprocessing: public reads trimmed at Q25 with fastp, clones called with MiXCR, in-frame beta chains kept. Under each unique CDR3 protein, matching rows form one entry showing the most common genes and DNA. Here the V and J calls rest on TCRdb's processing, not on the authors' analysis. The sample table holds over a million distinct CDR3 sequences, of which 35% to 40% were seen once. The ten largest clones represent around 10% of the sample.

This entry belongs to a study of Graves' ophthalmopathy and Graves' hyperthyroidism (dated by TCRdb to 2016 to 2019). In the study overall: Stable hyperthyroidism was defined as no progression to ophthalmopathy within 18 months of follow-up. The study used signatures of the TCR beta repertoire to tell Graves' ophthalmopathy apart from Graves' hyperthyroidism and to predict which patients would progress to ophthalmopathy. In total, 120 to 150 blood samples were TCR-sequenced: some 43 ophthalmopathy, approximately 75 hyperthyroidism and about 17 hyperthyroidism-to-ophthalmopathy patients. A discovery set of 100 or so patients (around 44 ophthalmopathy, about 55 stable hyperthyroidism) was enrolled to explore V-J signatures distinguishing ophthalmopathy from hyperthyroidism. The independent validation cohort included about 19 hyperthyroidism patients plus 17 patients who later progressed from hyperthyroidism to ophthalmopathy. In five or six hyperthyroidism patients, the T-cell repertoire of thyroid tissue was compared with the T-cell repertoire of blood. After sampling, hyperthyroidism patients received methimazole starting at 30 mg daily, and ophthalmopathy patients received high-dose intravenous methylprednisolone. Broader findings and caveats from the paper: In validation, the model predicted ophthalmopathy progression with about 71% sensitivity and around 72% specificity; approximately 12 predicted patients were CT-confirmed with GO in a median of approximately 6.5 months. No statistical method was used to predetermine the sample size, and group allocation was not hidden from the investigators. Most expanded thyroid clonotypes with frequency above 0.001 were also detected in blood, suggesting blood repertoires may reflect the thyroid immune response. The 13-signature model separated ophthalmopathy from stable hyperthyroidism with 85% to 90% sensitivity and about 84% specificity in cross-validation, and 80%/75% in the test set.

The source of this sequence is an adult man with Graves' hyperthyroidism. The chain is assembled from TRBV10-3 and TRBJ1-2, with TRBD1 as a weak D call on 5 bases. Input material: peripheral blood or thyroid tissue (not recorded which). The CDR3 protein sequence reads: CAISGRGFRYGYTF. The DNA is TGTGCCATCAGTGGACGGGGCTTTCGGTATGGCTACACCTTC.